This T cell receptor (beta chain) came from a study of cytomegalovirus exposure and HLA in healthy donors. Findings and limits, study-wide: In an earlier analysis, productive rearrangement rates for most beta V segments clustered near 87% or 30%. Judged likely to be a sequencing artifact was a cluster of highly shared sequence variants. In vitro, a few CMV-associated chains proved specific for CMV antigens. CMV serostatus was the sole immune exposure data available.

Researchers ran the PCR with 60 Vbeta and 13 Jbeta primers. TCRdb keeps only in-frame clones here, not all; method: immunoSEQ multiplex PCR. Among 150,000 or so clones, about 88% were seen once, and the ten largest hold roughly 2.3%. The V and J ends lost 7 bases and 4 bases, in that order; junction bases with no gene match: 3. The CDR3 consists of 13 residues. In germline, CDR1 is LNHDA, CDR2 SQIVND (reference sequence). With respect to this clone: Its antigen is as yet unknown.

Sequenced material: PBMCs. The receptor was derived from a woman aged 18-29 years in good health and CMV-seronegative. The chain uses TRBV19 and TRBJ1-3; 8 nucleotides match TRBD1. The CDR3 loop reads CASTDRGGNTIYF. In nucleotides, the CDR3 is TGTGCCAGTACCGACAGGGGAGGAAACACCATATATTTT.